These 19 T cell receptor beta chains originate from one sample sequenced in a study of blood T cell repertoires in COVID-19. Assay: immunoSEQ multiplex PCR; the TCRdb copy retains only in-frame clones and omits some. The sample contains 200,000 to 250,000 clones, roughly 89% of which appear only once. The specimen was peripheral blood. The receptors originated from a man younger than 40 who had recovered from COVID-19.

The chain carries TRBV3-1 (or the pseudogene TRBV3-2) and TRBJ1-5; 9 bases line up with TRBD1. V lost 0 bases, J lost 3 bases, and 3 bases stayed unmatched. The CDR3 runs to 16 residues. The germline V gene encodes CDR1 LGHDT and CDR2 YNNKEL (reference sequence). DNA of the CDR3: TGTGCCAGCAGCCAAGAAACAGGGGGCAACAATCAGCCCCAGCATTTT. Translating gives CASSQETGGNNQPQHF.

J is TRBJ2-7 and V is TRBV9; 7 bases fit TRBD1. J was trimmed by 2 bases and V by 3 bases; bases with no gene match: 5. The CDR3 has 14 amino acids. CDR1 is SGDLS and CDR2 is YYNGEE in the germline V gene. The CDR3 DNA sequence: TGTGCCAGCAGCGGGGGGACAGTAGCCTACGAGCAGTACTTC. Its translation: CASSGGTVAYEQYF.

The V and J genes are TRBV27 and TRBJ2-7; 10 bases line up with TRBD2. This CDR3 comprises 16 residues. The trim removed 8 bases at V and 2 bases at J, leaving 12 bases unmatched. Germline-derived CDR1 and CDR2 are MNHEY and SMNVEV (reference sequence). The CDR3 sequence: CASSFGGSGGPYEQYF. CDR3 in DNA: TGTGCCAGCTCTTTTGGGGGTAGCGGGGGGCCCTACGAGCAGTACTTC.

The chain uses TRBV2 and TRBJ2-6; 8 bases are shared with TRBD1. V shed 5 bases, J shed 3 bases, and the junction held 9 bases outside the gene matches. Germline V lookup: CDR1 SNHLY, CDR2 FYNNEI. The CDR3 spans 17 residues. CDR3 coding DNA: TGTGCCAGCAGTCCCCGGGACAGGTTAGATGGGGCCAACGTCCTGACTTTC. Its protein is CASSPRDRLDGANVLTF.

The chain employs TRBV3-1 (or the pseudogene TRBV3-2) and TRBJ2-3, with 8 bases fitting TRBD2. The CDR3 spans 16 residues. Trimming took 2 bases from V and 2 from J; bases not matched to a gene: 6. Per germline, CDR1 LGHDT and CDR2 YNNKEL (reference sequence). This chain's CDR3 is CASSQPLAGTTDTQYF. For the CDR3, the DNA is TGTGCCAGCAGCCAACCCTTAGCGGGGACCACAGATACGCAGTATTTT.

This clone was seen only a few times. J is TRBJ1-6 and V is TRBV4-1, with D unresolved. The germline V gene has CDR1 MGHRA and CDR2 YSYEKL. The CDR3 contains 15 residues. V gave up 0 bases and J gave up 7 bases, with 10 bases separating them. Here the CDR3 DNA reads TGCGCCAGCAGCCAAGACGGCGGCTCGAATTCACCCCTCCACTTT. Its translation is CASSQDGGSNSPLHF.

The V gene is TRBV3-1 (or the pseudogene TRBV3-2), the J gene TRBJ2-7; weak D call: TRBD2 (7 bases). Germline V lookup: CDR1 LGHDT, CDR2 YNNKEL (reference sequence). This CDR3 is built from 15 residues. V was pared by 1 base and J by 3 bases, with 13 bases between. This CDR3 is CASSQGGGAHYEQYF. CDR3 coding DNA: TGTGCCAGCAGCCAAGGAGGGGGGGCCCACTACGAGCAGTACTTC.

This chain joins TRBV5-1 and TRBJ2-7, with 11 bases aligning to TRBD1. Trimming at V came to 0 bases and at J to 12 bases, leaving 8 bases not matched to a gene. CDR3 size: 14 residues. In germline, CDR1 is SGHRS, CDR2 YFSETQ. The CDR3 sequence is CASSLGRTGGPRYF. The CDR3 nucleotides read TGCGCCAGCAGCTTGGGACGGACAGGGGGCCCGAGGTACTTC.

The chain uses TRBV12-3 or TRBV12-4 and TRBJ1-2; TRBD1 matches at 7 bases. This CDR3 region has 13 residues. Trimming cost V 1 base and J 8 bases; bases outside gene matches: 4. CDR3 in amino acids: CASSLEGAKGYTF. The CDR3 nucleotides are TGTGCCAGCAGTTTAGAGGGGGCTAAGGGCTACACCTTC.

V usage is TRBV5-6 and J usage is TRBJ2-1; 9 nucleotides agree with TRBD2. Germline CDR1 and CDR2: SGHDT and YYEEEE. V lost 1 base and J lost 6; bases outside the gene matches: 5. The CDR3 runs to 15 residues. CDR3 DNA sequence: TGTGCCAGCAGCTTGAGACTAGCGGTCTTCAATGAGCAGTTCTTC. Its protein is CASSLRLAVFNEQFF.

This chain uses TRBV19 with TRBJ1-3, with D uncertain. The CDR3 runs to 15 residues. The V gene lost 2 bases and the J gene lost 0 bases, with 8 bases spanning the gap. CDR1 and CDR2 (germline): LNHDA, SQIVND (reference sequence). The DNA for the CDR3 is TGTGCCAGTAGTATAACGGCAGGCTCTGGAAACACCATATATTTT. It codes for CASSITAGSGNTIYF.

The chain recombines TRBV6-5 with TRBJ1-6; D is undetermined. The CDR3 contains 15 residues. Trimming took 2 bases from V and 1 from J, leaving 6 bases between them. CDR1 is MNHEY, CDR2 SVGAGI, per germline. The CDR3 spells CASSYAESYNSPLHF. For the CDR3, the DNA is TGTGCCAGCAGTTACGCGGAATCCTATAATTCACCCCTCCACTTT.

This CDR3 is CASSPGTHTEAFF. The CDR3 coding sequence is TGTGCCAGCAGCCCGGGAACCCACACTGAAGCTTTCTTT. The gene calls are TRBV5-4 and TRBJ1-1; D is unclear. The CDR3 loop spans 13 amino acids. The V end lost 4 bases, the J end lost 3 bases, and 10 bases lay between the germline ends. CDR1 is SGHNT, CDR2 YYREEE, per germline (reference sequence).

This clone was detected once. This chain links TRBV5-1 with TRBJ2-5; D possibly corresponds to TRBD2 (7 bases). Between the trimmed V and J ends, which lost 0 bases and 7 bases, there was a span of 16 bases. CDR3 length equals 15 residues. CDR1 SGHRS and CDR2 YFSETQ come from the germline V gene. CDR3 protein: CASSLVYGGAGTQYF. CDR3 sequence (DNA): TGCGCCAGCAGCTTGGTTTATGGGGGGGCCGGGACCCAGTACTTC.

The V gene is TRBV3-1 (or the pseudogene TRBV3-2), the J gene TRBJ2-7; tentatively, D is TRBD1 (6 bases). Germline V gene data show CDR1 as LGHDT and CDR2 as YNNKEL (reference sequence). V was clipped by 5 bases and J by 4 bases, with 9 bases between them. CDR3 length: 12 residues. The CDR3 coding sequence is TGTGCCAGCAGCGACAGGAGGTACGAGCAGTACTTC. Its translation: CASSDRRYEQYF.

This chain connects TRBV12-5 to TRBJ2-7; D is perhaps TRBD1 (6 bases). V was trimmed by 0 bases and J by 4 bases, leaving 19 bases between them. Germline V gene data show CDR1 as LGHNT and CDR2 as FRNRAP. This CDR3 has 17 residues. DNA for the CDR3: TGTGCTAGTGGTTTGGTACATGAGGCAGGGGCTAGTTACGAGCAGTACTTC. Translation gives CASGLVHEAGASYEQYF.

V and J are TRBV7-2 and TRBJ1-4, with a weak D call TRBD1 (6 bases). Trimming removed 5 bases from V and 3 bases from J, with 13 bases in between. The CDR3 is 15 amino acids. Looked up from germline, CDR1 is SGHTA and CDR2 is FQGNSA. The CDR3 reads CASSILRGPNEKLFF. In nucleotides, the CDR3 is TGTGCCAGCAGCATACTCAGGGGACCTAATGAAAAACTGTTTTTT.

J is TRBJ2-3 and V is TRBV5-6, with TRBD2 matching over 9 bases. V gave up 4 bases and J gave up 7 bases; unmatched junction bases: 10. The CDR3 is 15 amino acids. Germline assignment: CDR1 SGHDT and CDR2 YYEEEE. CDR3 DNA: TGTGCCAGCAGCGCGGGACTAGCCGGCCGTAATACGCAGTATTTT. Encoded protein: CASSAGLAGRNTQYF. The variable domain in full, with the rest retrieved from reference TRBV5-6 and TRBJ2-3, is DAGVTQSPTHLIKTRGQQVTLRCSPKSGHDTVSWYQQALGQGPQFIFQYYEEEERQRGNFPDRFSGHQFPNYSSELNVNALLLGDSALYLCASSAGLAGRNTQYFGPGTRLTVL.

This clone was observed a handful of times. The sample contains more than one DNA sequence encoding this CDR3. This rearrangement joins TRBV9 to TRBJ2-6, with 7 bases lining up with TRBD2. The germline V gene has CDR1 SGDLS and CDR2 YYNGEE. The CDR3 extends over 17 amino acids. V trimming: 4 bases; J trimming: 0 bases; junction bases outside the gene matches: 7. Written as DNA, the CDR3 is TGTGCCAGCAGCCCCGGTGGGGGGGACTCTGGGGCCAACGTCCTGACTTTC. This encodes CASSPGGGDSGANVLTF.